This T cell receptor (beta chain) was sequenced during a study of shared clonotypes between healthy human individuals. On the study more broadly: The cohort comprised two women and three men. Their ages spanned 18 to 49 years. Donors had three CD4 naive, three CD4 memory, two CD8 naive and one CD8 memory plate apiece.

Findings and caveats of the study: Investigators expected sequencing depth to affect clonotype sharing among donors. Blood alone was sampled, and tissue repertoires likely differ.

Cells designated naive CD8 were CD45RO-negative and were positively selected for CCR7, with terminally differentiated effector memory CD45RA+ cells excluded. In the case of this clone: Its specificity is unknown.

The assay was immunoSEQ multiplex PCR, and TCRdb's table has in-frame clones only and misses some. The table lists millions of clones, roughly 95% of them singletons. The CDR3 totals 14 residues. Germline V gene data show CDR1 as SGHVS and CDR2 as FNYEAQ. Trimming removed 6 bases at V and 0 bases at J, with 12 bases between. The rearrangement joins TRBV7-6 to TRBJ2-7; D may be TRBD1 or TRBD2 (5 bases each). The specimen was naive CD8+ T cells sorted from blood. The sequence was obtained from a man younger than 30 in good health. This CDR3 reads CASSPGPFSYEQYF. Written as DNA, the CDR3 is TGTGCCAGCAGTCCGGGGCCGTTCTCCTACGAGCAGTACTTC.